Below are 30 T cell receptor beta chains sequenced from a single sample in a study of cytomegalovirus exposure and HLA in healthy donors. A multiplex PCR was run with 60 Vbeta primers and 13 Jbeta primers. Some clones are missing from TCRdb's copy, which holds only in-frame ones; the method was immunoSEQ multiplex PCR. Here the sample spans 110,000 to 150,000 clones, around 80% being singletons. Sequences were obtained from PBMCs. The origin of the receptors is a woman between 45 and 65 years old in good health and CMV-seropositive.

This chain joins TRBV6-5 and TRBJ1-3, with D hard to call. Trimming shortened V by 4 bases and J by 9 bases, and 13 bases separated the two germline ends. Looked up from germline, CDR1 is MNHEY and CDR2 is SVGAGI. The CDR3 totals 13 residues. CDR3 in amino acids: CASSSDPRGTIYF. The CDR3 DNA is TGTGCCAGCAGTTCTGACCCGCGGGGCACCATATATTTT.

Note on this clone: Additional DNA sequences in this sample encode the identical CDR3. The gene calls are TRBV4-3 and TRBJ1-5, with no clear D. Germline lookup yields CDR1 LGHNA and CDR2 YSLEER. V gave up 0 bases and J gave up 4 bases, with 4 bases separating them. The CDR3 is 13 amino acids. The CDR3 nucleotides read TGCGCCAGCAGCCAAGATCTGAATCAGCCCCAGCATTTT. It yields the protein CASSQDLNQPQHF.

The V gene is TRBV2, the J gene TRBJ1-1; 7 nucleotides match TRBD1. CDR3 size: 15 residues. Looked up from germline, CDR1 is SNHLY and CDR2 is FYNNEI. Losses at the gene ends were 4 bases for V and 5 bases for J; bases not matched to a gene: 10. CDR3 region: CASSAETGSRTEAFF. The CDR3 nucleotides read TGTGCCAGCAGTGCGGAGACAGGGTCTCGGACTGAAGCTTTCTTT.

The gene calls are TRBV10-3 and TRBJ1-5; TRBD1 matches 10 bases. From germline, CDR1 is ENHRY and CDR2 SYGVKD. The V gene end was trimmed by 6 bases and the J gene end by 5 bases; junction bases not matched to a gene: 4. This CDR3 contains 14 residues. CDR3 nucleotide sequence: TGTGCCATCAGGGACGGGACAGGGGATCAGCCCCAGCATTTT. Translation gives CAIRDGTGDQPQHF.

The chain couples TRBV19 to TRBJ2-1; D perhaps matches TRBD2 (6 bases). Germline V gene data show CDR1 as LNHDA and CDR2 as SQIVND (reference sequence). The germline V and J ends were trimmed by 3 bases and 3 bases, with 15 bases remaining between them. The CDR3 has 16 residues. CDR3 residues: CASSIEWGTYYNEQFF. Written as DNA, the CDR3 is TGTGCCAGTAGTATTGAGTGGGGGACTTACTACAATGAGCAGTTCTTC.

The J gene is TRBJ1-6, the V gene TRBV30; 7 bases are a match to TRBD1. Germline V gene lookup returns CDR1 GTSNPN and CDR2 SVGIG (reference sequence). The CDR3 loop spans 16 amino acids. The V gene end was trimmed by 0 bases and the J gene end by 12 bases; junction bases not matched to a gene: 14. CDR3 region: CAWSVERGTAYRPLHF. In DNA form, the CDR3 reads TGTGCCTGGAGTGTAGAGAGGGGGACAGCCTATAGACCCCTCCACTTT.

This clone was recorded once. A far larger clone lies a single base away; this is likely a read error. V gene TRBV30 combines with J gene TRBJ1-2; 8 bases line up with TRBD1. The CDR3 has 17 residues. Germline V gene data show CDR1 as GTSNPN and CDR2 as SVGIG (reference sequence). J was trimmed by 6 bases and V by 5 bases; bases with no gene match: 20. The CDR3 DNA is TGTGCCTGGGGTCCCTGGGACAGGACCCTGGGAGGACATGGCTACACCTTC. Encoded protein: CAWGPWDRTLGGHGYTF.

The chain employs TRBV7-9 and TRBJ2-7, with 10 nucleotides matching TRBD1. V shed 1 base, J shed 6 bases, and the junction held 9 bases outside the gene matches. The CDR3 has 16 residues. Germline CDR1 SEHNR, CDR2 FQNEAQ (reference sequence). The CDR3 loop reads CASSLGQGAEGAEQYF. The CDR3, as DNA: TGTGCCAGCAGCTTAGGACAGGGGGCGGAGGGCGCCGAGCAGTACTTC.

The chain joins TRBV29-1 to TRBJ2-2; D is ambiguous. CDR1 and CDR2 (germline): SQVTM, ANQGSEA. CDR3 length equals 15 residues. Trimming removed 2 bases at V and 2 bases at J, with 12 bases between. The CDR3 nucleotides are TGCAGCGTTGAACTCGGGTCCGCTAACACCGGGGAGCTGTTTTTT. This codes for CSVELGSANTGELFF.

This chain joins TRBV11-3 and TRBJ2-7, with 7 nucleotides matching TRBD1. The CDR3 runs 15 residues. V lost 0 bases and J lost 0; bases outside the gene matches: 2. Per the germline V gene, CDR1 is SGHNT and CDR2 is YENEEA. In DNA form, the CDR3 reads TGTGCCAGCAGCTTAGAGGACAGGAACTCCTACGAGCAGTACTTC. Its translation: CASSLEDRNSYEQYF.

CDR3 sequence reads: CASSVPSGDYTF. The CDR3 DNA reads as TGTGCCAGCAGCGTGCCGTCGGGGGACTACACCTTC. The chain recombines TRBV9 with TRBJ1-2, with D possibly TRBD1 on 5 matching bases. Germline lookup yields CDR1 SGDLS and CDR2 YYNGEE. The germline V and J ends were trimmed by 2 bases and 10 bases, with 12 bases remaining between them. The CDR3 length is 12 residues.

This chain links TRBV4-1 with TRBJ2-5, with 8 bases identical to TRBD2. This CDR3 is 17 amino acids long. After removal of 0 bases from V and 9 bases from J, the junction contained 15 bases not matched to a gene. Looked up from germline, CDR1 is MGHRA and CDR2 is YSYEKL. The CDR3 spells CASSQDPVPSGPPAQYF. The CDR3, as DNA: TGCGCCAGCAGCCAAGACCCCGTGCCTAGCGGGCCCCCGGCCCAGTACTTC.

In the case of this clone: The sample holds other DNA sequences that translate to the same CDR3. The rearrangement uses TRBV19 and TRBJ1-2; TRBD1 aligns across 9 bases. The germline V gene encodes CDR1 LNHDA and CDR2 SQIVND (reference sequence). Unmatched junction bases numbered 1, after V lost 1 base and J lost 4 bases. This CDR3 contains 14 residues. The CDR3: CASSIGQGGYGYTF. The CDR3 DNA reads as TGTGCCAGTAGTATAGGACAGGGGGGCTATGGCTACACCTTC.

The chain combines TRBV6-5 with TRBJ1-2; 7 bases fit TRBD1. The trim removed 2 bases at V and 6 bases at J, leaving 6 bases unmatched. This CDR3 region has 14 residues. Germline loops: CDR1 MNHEY, CDR2 SVGAGI. CDR3 sequence (DNA): TGTGCCAGCAGTTACGACAGGGCCGGTGATGGCTACACCTTC. It translates to CASSYDRAGDGYTF.

The CDR3 DNA follows: TGTGCCATCAGTGATGGGCAGGGCGATCAGCCCCAGCATTTT. It yields the protein CAISDGQGDQPQHF. The chain couples TRBV10-3 to TRBJ1-5, with D possibly being TRBD1 (5 bases). Trimming left V 3 bases short and J 5 bases short, with 11 bases between. Germline V gene lookup returns CDR1 ENHRY and CDR2 SYGVKD. CDR3 length equals 14 residues.

The V gene is TRBV7-3, the J gene TRBJ2-1; perhaps TRBD2 as D (6 bases). Germline V gene lookup returns CDR1 SGHTA and CDR2 FQGTGA. The V end was cut by 3 bases, the J end by 3 bases, with 6 bases between. The CDR3 is 13 amino acids. The CDR3, as DNA: TGTGCCAGCAGCTTCGGGGGCTACAATGAGCAGTTCTTC. Protein: CASSFGGYNEQFF.

Concerning this clone itself: Other DNA sequences in this sample translate to the same CDR3. The chain combines TRBV9 with TRBJ2-1; a weak D match, TRBD1 (6 bases). The V end was cut by 0 bases, the J end by 2 bases, with 9 bases between. The CDR3 sequence is 15 residues long. CDR1 is SGDLS and CDR2 is YYNGEE in the germline V gene. The CDR3 here is CASSVGDTPYNEQFF. As DNA, the CDR3 is TGTGCCAGCAGCGTAGGGGACACCCCCTACAATGAGCAGTTCTTC.

This CDR3 is CASSREPGRGEKLFF. For the CDR3, the DNA is TGTGCCAGCAGTCGGGAACCGGGGAGAGGTGAAAAACTGTTTTTT. V gene TRBV6-5 combines with J gene TRBJ1-4; D unclear. Between the trimmed V and J ends, which lost 5 bases and 7 bases, there was a span of 17 bases. The germline CDR1 and CDR2 sequences are MNHEY and SVGAGI. This CDR3 region has 15 residues.

The genes are TRBV5-1 and TRBJ1-1; TRBD1 aligns across 9 bases. V gave up 4 bases and J gave up 10 bases; unmatched junction bases: 11. Per the germline V gene, CDR1 is SGHRS and CDR2 is YFSETQ. This CDR3 contains 14 residues. CDR3 nucleotide sequence: TGCGCCAGCAGCCCTGGTTCGGGACAGGGTACAGCTTTCTTT. Translation gives CASSPGSGQGTAFF. The full variable domain, with the rest looked up from reference TRBV5-1 and TRBJ1-1, is KAGVTQTPRYLIKTRGQQVTLSCSPISGHRSVSWYQQTPGQGLQFLFEYFSETQRNKGNFPGRFSGRQFSNSRSEMNVSTLELGDSALYLCASSPGSGQGTAFFGQGTRLTVV.

The chain uses TRBV2 and TRBJ1-5, with D possibly TRBD1 on 6 matching bases. Trimming removed 7 bases from V and 0 bases from J, with 7 bases in between. CDR1 SNHLY and CDR2 FYNNEI come from the germline V gene. The CDR3 consists of 13 residues. CDR3 nucleotide sequence: TGTGCCAGCAACAGGGATAGCAATCAGCCCCAGCATTTT. It specifies CASNRDSNQPQHF.

This chain connects TRBV6-1 to TRBJ1-2; D possibly corresponds to TRBD1 (5 bases). Per the germline V gene, CDR1 is MNHNS and CDR2 is SASEGT. This CDR3 region has 15 residues. V was shortened by 2 bases and J by 3 bases, with 13 bases between the two germline ends. CDR3 DNA sequence: TGTGCCAGCAGTGAAATGTCGCAGGGCTACTATGGCTACACCTTC. Protein: CASSEMSQGYYGYTF.

A note on this clone: Other DNA sequences in this specimen translate into the identical CDR3. This chain links TRBV6-5 with TRBJ1-2; D perhaps matches TRBD1 (6 bases). The CDR3 is made up of 14 amino acids. Between the trimmed V and J ends, which lost 5 bases and 8 bases, there was a span of 18 bases. Germline V gives CDR1 MNHEY, CDR2 SVGAGI. The CDR3 is CASSRGIEWDGYTF. The DNA of the CDR3 is TGTGCCAGCAGTAGGGGGATAGAGTGGGACGGCTACACCTTC.

The gene calls are TRBV7-2 and TRBJ1-4; D is uncertain. V lost 1 base and J lost 8, with 5 bases in between. Germline CDR1 SGHTA, CDR2 FQGNSA. The CDR3 covers 12 residues. CDR3 sequence (DNA): TGTGCCAGCAGCTTAGTCGGGGAAAAACTGTTTTTT. Amino acid sequence: CASSLVGEKLFF.

The rearrangement joins TRBV7-8 to TRBJ1-4, with no clear D. CDR1 is SGHVS and CDR2 is FQNEAQ in the germline V gene. The CDR3 runs 15 residues. V lost 5 bases and J 0 bases, leaving 10 bases between the germline ends. In DNA form, the CDR3 reads TGTGCCAGCAGCCTCACAACAGCAACTAATGAAAAACTGTTTTTT. This sequence encodes CASSLTTATNEKLFF.

The CDR3 DNA is TGTGCCAGCAGCCCCCGGTCGGGAGAGGGATCGAACACCGGGGAGCTGTTTTTT. Residues: CASSPRSGEGSNTGELFF. The chain couples TRBV11-3 to TRBJ2-2; tentatively, D is TRBD2 (6 bases). CDR3 length equals 18 residues. Trimming stripped 5 bases from V and 0 bases from J, with 19 bases between. Germline CDR1 SGHNT, CDR2 YENEEA.

The gene calls are TRBV5-8 and TRBJ2-3; TRBD1 is a possible D gene (6 bases). V was clipped by 7 bases and J by 2 bases, with 14 bases between them. Germline V lookup: CDR1 SGHTS, CDR2 YDEGEE. The CDR3 spans 14 residues. CDR3 amino acids: CASAGQILTDTQYF. CDR3 nucleotide sequence: TGTGCCAGCGCAGGACAGATTCTCACAGATACGCAGTATTTT.

The chain uses TRBV7-2 and TRBJ2-1; 7 bases line up with TRBD2. Germline CDR1 is SGHTA and CDR2 is FQGNSA. J gave up 2 bases and V 3 bases, and 1 base lay outside the gene matches. CDR3 length: 14 residues. The CDR3 reads CASSFGLAYNEQFF. CDR3 bases: TGTGCCAGCAGCTTTGGACTAGCCTACAATGAGCAGTTCTTC. Supplemented by reference TRBV7-2 and TRBJ2-1, the full variable domain reads GAGVSQSPSNKVTEKGKDVELRCDPISGHTALYWYRQSLGQGLEFLIYFQGNSAPDKSGLPSDRFSAERTGGSVSTLTIQRTQQEDSAVYLCASSFGLAYNEQFFGPGTRLTVL.

The rearrangement uses TRBV4-3 and TRBJ2-7; perhaps TRBD1 as D (6 bases). Between the trimmed V and J ends, which lost 4 bases and 1 base, there was a span of 20 bases. The CDR3 sequence is 17 residues long. The germline V gene encodes CDR1 LGHNA and CDR2 YSLEER. CDR3 DNA sequence: TGCGCCAGCAGCCCCTCGTGGGGTGGGGGCTATTCCTACGAGCAGTACTTC. It yields the protein CASSPSWGGGYSYEQYF.

A word on this clone: This specimen includes other DNA sequences encoding the same CDR3. In DNA form, the CDR3 reads TGTGCCACCAGCAGAGGCGGAACAGATACGCAGTATTTT. It specifies CATSRGGTDTQYF. The V gene is TRBV15, the J gene TRBJ2-3, with no clear D. This CDR3 comprises 13 residues. V was pared by 1 base and J by 3 bases, with 5 bases between. Germline V gene data show CDR1 as LNHNV and CDR2 as YYDKDF (reference sequence).

The chain is built from TRBV2 and TRBJ2-5; D may be TRBD1 (5 bases). Germline assignment: CDR1 SNHLY and CDR2 FYNNEI. Trimming shortened V by 7 bases and J by 1 base, and 10 bases separated the two germline ends. This CDR3 spans 13 amino acids. The CDR3 spells CASIRQTQETQYF. The CDR3 DNA reads as TGTGCCAGCATAAGACAGACCCAAGAGACCCAGTACTTC.